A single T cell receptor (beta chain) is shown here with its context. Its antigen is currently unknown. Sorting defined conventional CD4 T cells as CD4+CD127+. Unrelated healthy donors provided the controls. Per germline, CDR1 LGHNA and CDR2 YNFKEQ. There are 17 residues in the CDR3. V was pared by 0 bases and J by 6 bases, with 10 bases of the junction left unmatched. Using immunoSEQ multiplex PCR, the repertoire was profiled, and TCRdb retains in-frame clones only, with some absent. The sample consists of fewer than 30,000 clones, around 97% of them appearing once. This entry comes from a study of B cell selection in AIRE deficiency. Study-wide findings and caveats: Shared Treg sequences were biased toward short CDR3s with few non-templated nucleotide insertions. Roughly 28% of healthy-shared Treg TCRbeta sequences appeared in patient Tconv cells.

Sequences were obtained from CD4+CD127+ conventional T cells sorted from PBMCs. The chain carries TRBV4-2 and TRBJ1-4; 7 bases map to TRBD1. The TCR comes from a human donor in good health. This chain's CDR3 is CASSQDRRGTVYEKLFF. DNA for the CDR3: TGTGCCAGCAGCCAAGATCGGAGGGGGACAGTTTATGAAAAACTGTTTTTT.